This T cell receptor beta chain came from a study of radiotherapy plus CTLA-4 blockade in lung cancer. Overall study: 15% to 20% of enrolled patients responded objectively, and approximately 34% had disease control. The study, taken as a whole, reports: Blood TCR clones of tumor origin expanded after radiotherapy plus ipilimumab. Early clone dynamics of blood T cells, plus interferon-beta, reportedly predicted response best.

For this clone: The antigen remains unidentified.

Sequenced by immunoSEQ multiplex PCR; TCRdb stores in-frame clones only, minus some. In the table there are tens of thousands of clones, less than 85% of which are singletons. Germline CDR1 and CDR2: SGHTA and FQGNSA. The ends were cut back, 7 bases at V and 4 bases at J, with 16 bases in the middle. The CDR3 spans 15 residues. The receptor was derived from a human donor with non-small cell lung cancer who had stable disease on radiotherapy plus ipilimumab. The sequencing here drew on peripheral blood, taken from a patient treated with radiotherapy plus ipilimumab. The chain links TRBV7-2 to TRBJ2-2; a possible D gene is TRBD2 (6 bases). In nucleotides, the CDR3 is TGTGCCAGCACCCTATTTGGAGGGGCCACCGGGGAGCTGTTTTTT. Its protein is CASTLFGGATGELFF.